Presented here are 25 T cell receptor beta chains from one specimen sequenced in a study of blood T cell repertoires in COVID-19. Sequencing used immunoSEQ multiplex PCR; TCRdb keeps in-frame clones, though not all of them. The sample holds 350,000 to 400,000 clones, 89% seen once. Sequencing used peripheral blood. The source of these receptors is a woman aged 25 to 45 with COVID-19, enrolled during active disease.

The chain employs TRBV12-5 and TRBJ1-2, with TRBD1 identical over 10 bases. The CDR3 length is 14 residues. The germline V gene encodes CDR1 LGHNT and CDR2 FRNRAP. The ends lost 6 bases at V and 8 bases at J; junction bases unmatched: 9. The CDR3 loop reads CASGIRTGGEGYTF. The DNA of the CDR3 is TGTGCTAGTGGCATAAGGACAGGGGGAGAAGGCTACACCTTC.

The chain employs TRBV11-3 and TRBJ2-3, with 8 bases matching TRBD2. The germline gives CDR1 SGHNT, CDR2 YENEEA. The CDR3 contains 20 residues. The V gene end was trimmed by 5 bases and the J gene end by 2 bases; junction bases not matched to a gene: 21. Here the CDR3 DNA reads TGTGCCAGCAGCCATAGGCGCCGGAGAGCGGGGGAATTCACCACAGATACGCAGTATTTT. Encoded protein: CASSHRRRRAGEFTTDTQYF.

The gene calls are TRBV19 and TRBJ2-7, with 7 bases lining up with TRBD1. CDR1 is LNHDA, CDR2 SQIVND, per germline (reference sequence). CDR3 size: 14 residues. Trimming took 2 bases from V and 8 from J; bases not matched to a gene: 9. CDR3 loop: CASSISGRQGQQYF. The CDR3 bases are TGTGCCAGTAGTATAAGCGGTCGACAGGGCCAGCAGTACTTC.

V is TRBV25-1 and J is TRBJ1-2; possibly TRBD1 for D (6 bases). The CDR3 contains 15 residues. Per the germline V gene, CDR1 is MGHDK and CDR2 is SYGVNS. Trimming took 1 base from V and 0 from J, leaving 9 bases between them. CDR3 protein: CASSESEGANYGYTF. CDR3 DNA sequence: TGTGCCAGCAGTGAATCAGAGGGGGCTAACTATGGCTACACCTTC.

This chain joins TRBV14 and TRBJ1-6; D perhaps matches TRBD1 (5 bases). Germline V lookup: CDR1 SGHDN, CDR2 FVKESK. This CDR3 has 15 residues. V was shortened by 2 bases and J by 9 bases, with 14 bases between the two germline ends. As DNA, the CDR3 is TGTGCCAGCAGCCAACTTCAGGGAGGCGGTTCACCCCTCCACTTT. Its translation is CASSQLQGGGSPLHF.

Only one count was recorded for this clone. This chain connects TRBV5-8 to TRBJ2-7; maybe TRBD2 (6 bases). The CDR3 is made up of 13 amino acids. V was cut by 0 bases and J by 6 bases, with 10 bases left in between. The germline V gene has CDR1 SGHTS and CDR2 YDEGEE. The CDR3 is CASSLAVTSEQYV. CDR3 DNA sequence: TGTGCCAGCAGCTTGGCCGTGACTAGCGAGCAGTACGTC.

The rearrangement links TRBV6-5 to TRBJ1-1; D is unresolved. The CDR3 runs 14 residues. V shed 6 bases and J shed 2 bases, with 13 bases lying between them. Germline CDR1 reads MNHEY; CDR2 reads SVGAGI. CDR3 loop: CASSLGASNTEAFF. The CDR3 nucleotides are TGTGCCAGCAGCCTGGGAGCAAGTAACACTGAAGCTTTCTTT.

The chain is built from TRBV2 and TRBJ1-1; the D gene is possibly TRBD1 (5 bases). V was trimmed by 6 bases and J by 3 bases, leaving 11 bases between them. Germline CDR1 is SNHLY and CDR2 is FYNNEI. This CDR3 comprises 13 residues. The CDR3 bases are TGTGCCAGCAGACAGGTGGCGGACACTGAAGCTTTCTTT. This encodes CASRQVADTEAFF. Using reference TRBV2 and TRBJ1-1 for the parts outside the CDR3, the full variable domain is EPEVTQTPSHQVTQMGQEVILRCVPISNHLYFYWYRQILGQKVEFLVSFYNNEISEKSEIFDDQFSVERPDGSNFTLKIRSTKLEDSAMYFCASRQVADTEAFFGQGTRLTVV.

In its sample, this clone was seen once. The J gene is TRBJ1-5, the V gene TRBV6-6; D not certain. Per germline, CDR1 MNHNY and CDR2 SVGAGI (reference sequence). The CDR3 totals 15 residues. Trimming took 5 bases from V and 1 from J, leaving 12 bases between them. CDR3 protein: CASSLQEGSNQPQHF. The DNA of the CDR3 is TGTGCCAGCAGTCTCCAGGAGGGAAGCAATCAGCCCCAGCATTTT.

The chain has TRBV29-1 and TRBJ2-3; possibly TRBD2 for D (5 bases). The V and J ends lost 6 bases and 6 bases respectively, with 13 bases between them. CDR1 is SQVTM, CDR2 ANQGSEA, per germline. The CDR3 consists of 12 residues. CDR3 residues: CSVATDFDTQYF. The CDR3 DNA reads TGCAGCGTCGCGACGGACTTTGATACGCAGTATTTT.

About this clone itself: Since no conserved phenylalanine or tryptophan closes the CDR3, a read error is the likely cause. Because the CDR3's place on the DNA is in doubt, the DNA is left out and the CDR3 is given as listed by TCRdb. V and J are TRBV6-1 and TRBJ2-7; the table's D call, TRBD2, was not checked against the DNA. The CDR3 totals 13 residues, both ends included. Germline V gene sequence: CDR1 MNHNS, CDR2 SASEGT. The CDR3 is CASSERGVGLLRI.

This clone was seen more than once but under ten times. The gene calls are TRBV28 and TRBJ2-1; 7 bases match TRBD2. The V segment lost 1 base and the J segment 3 bases; nucleotides outside the gene matches: 9. This CDR3 has 17 residues. Per the germline V gene, CDR1 is MDHEN and CDR2 is SYDVKM. CDR3 loop: CASSLSDPSGYYNEQFF. As DNA, the CDR3 is TGTGCCAGCAGTTTATCGGATCCTAGCGGCTACTACAATGAGCAGTTCTTC.

J is TRBJ1-5 and V is TRBV7-4; 10 bases fit TRBD1. This CDR3 is 20 amino acids long. The germline gives CDR1 SGHVT, CDR2 SQSDAQ. With V trimmed by 1 base and J by 0 bases, 12 bases remained unmatched. This CDR3 is CASSLEGWDRGHYSNQPQHF. The CDR3 DNA sequence: TGTGCCAGCAGCTTAGAGGGTTGGGACAGGGGCCATTATAGCAATCAGCCCCAGCATTTT.

This clone appeared once. This sequence joins TRBV10-2 and TRBJ2-3, with 13 bases that match TRBD2. Germline V gene lookup returns CDR1 WSHSY and CDR2 SAAADI. The CDR3 is 15 amino acids. V was pared by 7 bases and J by 4 bases, with 5 bases of the junction left unmatched. CDR3 region: CASKRLAGGPDTQYF. CDR3 DNA: TGCGCCAGCAAGCGACTAGCGGGGGGACCAGATACGCAGTATTTT.

CDR3 sequence: CASSRVLGGRYNEQFF. Here the CDR3 DNA reads TGTGCCAGCAGCCGCGTTCTGGGGGGGCGCTACAATGAGCAGTTCTTC. V and J are TRBV13 and TRBJ2-1; D might be TRBD2 (7 bases). The CDR3 sequence is 16 residues long. The germline CDR1 and CDR2 sequences are PRHDT and FYEKMQ (reference sequence). Trimming shortened V by 5 bases and J by 3 bases, and 17 bases separated the two germline ends.

The rearrangement uses TRBV4-3 and TRBJ2-1, with D perhaps matching TRBD1 (8 bases). V lost 1 base and J lost 9, with 16 bases in between. The CDR3 is made up of 15 amino acids. Germline CDR1 and CDR2: LGHNA and YSLEER. The CDR3 protein is CASSQAPTGEGEQFF. CDR3 in DNA: TGCGCCAGCAGCCAAGCCCCGACAGGGGAGGGTGAGCAGTTCTTC.

The V gene is TRBV5-4, the J gene TRBJ1-6; D is undetermined. Germline-derived CDR1 and CDR2 are SGHNT and YYREEE (reference sequence). Trimming removed 1 base from V and 0 bases from J, with 8 bases in between. The CDR3 loop spans 16 amino acids. CDR3 nucleotides: TGTGCCAGCAGCTTGTATCGGAGCTCCTATAATTCACCCCTCCACTTT. This translates into CASSLYRSSYNSPLHF. The variable domain in full, with the rest retrieved from reference TRBV5-4 and TRBJ1-6, is ETGVTQSPTHLIKTRGQQVTLRCSSQSGHNTVSWYQQALGQGPQFIFQYYREEENGRGNFPPRFSGLQFPNYSSELNVNALELDDSALYLCASSLYRSSYNSPLHFGNGTRLTVT.

The rearrangement uses TRBV4-2 and TRBJ1-4; maybe TRBD1 (5 bases). V was shortened by 1 base and J by 8 bases, with 17 bases between the two germline ends. CDR3 length: 16 amino acids. The germline V gene encodes CDR1 LGHNA and CDR2 YNFKEQ. The DNA of the CDR3 is TGTGCCAGCAGCCAAGGGGGCGACGGGTTACAAGAAAAACTGTTTTTT. Protein product: CASSQGGDGLQEKLFF.

The chain uses TRBV6-5 and TRBJ1-2, with 7 bases identical to TRBD1. This CDR3 is built from 13 residues. CDR1 MNHEY and CDR2 SVGAGI come from the germline V gene. The V and J ends lost 6 bases and 8 bases, in that order; junction bases with no gene match: 9. The CDR3 nucleotides read TGTGCCAGCAGACAAGACAGGGTTCAGGGCTACACCTTC. It specifies CASRQDRVQGYTF.

The rearrangement uses TRBV30 and TRBJ1-1; D might be TRBD1 (5 bases). The germline CDR1 and CDR2 sequences are GTSNPN and SVGIG (reference sequence). The CDR3 is 11 amino acids. The V end was cut by 4 bases, the J end by 7 bases, with 10 bases between. The CDR3: CAWIRTYEAFF. The DNA of the CDR3 is TGTGCCTGGATAAGGACATATGAAGCTTTCTTT.

This chain uses TRBV19 with TRBJ1-5; D might be TRBD1 (5 bases). Germline V gene lookup returns CDR1 LNHDA and CDR2 SQIVND (reference sequence). With 5 bases removed from V and 1 base from J, the gap between germline ends came to 12 bases. The CDR3 contains 15 residues. The CDR3 sequence: CASSSRQGSNQPQHF. The CDR3, as DNA: TGTGCCAGTAGTTCCCGGCAGGGCAGCAATCAGCCCCAGCATTTT.

J is TRBJ2-1 and V is TRBV5-1; 9 nucleotides align to TRBD2. Germline CDR1 and CDR2: SGHRS and YFSETQ. The CDR3 is 15 residues long. The trim removed 0 bases at V and 9 bases at J, leaving 7 bases unmatched. The CDR3 sequence: CASSLGVAGAGEQFF. CDR3 nucleotide sequence: TGCGCCAGCAGCTTGGGAGTAGCGGGGGCGGGTGAGCAGTTCTTC.

The sample holds a few counts of this clone. This rearrangement joins TRBV29-1 to TRBJ2-7; D is undetermined. V lost 5 bases and J lost 2, with 13 bases in between. The CDR3 sequence is 13 residues long. CDR1 is SQVTM and CDR2 is ANQGSEA in the germline V gene. The CDR3 bases are TGCAGCGTTCGTGCAGGCGATACCTACGAGCAGTACTTC. It specifies CSVRAGDTYEQYF.

This clone was seen a few times. The chain couples TRBV19 to TRBJ1-1; TRBD1 aligns across 9 bases. The germline V gene encodes CDR1 LNHDA and CDR2 SQIVND (reference sequence). This CDR3 spans 14 amino acids. J was trimmed by 4 bases and V by 5 bases; bases with no gene match: 5. The chain's CDR3 is CASSETGGGTEAFF. The CDR3 DNA is TGTGCCAGTAGTGAGACAGGGGGAGGCACTGAAGCTTTCTTT.

The chain joins TRBV14 to TRBJ2-6; unclear D gene. V lost 0 bases and J 0 bases, leaving 6 bases between the germline ends. Germline assignment: CDR1 SGHDN and CDR2 FVKESK. This CDR3 contains 16 residues. The CDR3 sequence: CASSQDANSGANVLTF. The CDR3 bases are TGTGCCAGCAGCCAAGATGCGAACTCTGGGGCCAACGTCCTGACTTTC.